The subject of this entry is one T cell receptor beta chain. This record belongs to a study of OX40 agonist ivuxolimab in advanced cancers. With 5 bases removed from V and 4 bases from J, the gap between germline ends came to 9 bases. The CDR3 contains 13 residues. Per germline, CDR1 SNHLY and CDR2 FYNNEI. Sequencing used immunoSEQ multiplex PCR; TCRdb keeps in-frame clones, though not all of them. The sample lists around 97,000 clones, around 85% seen once, with more than 5.5% in the top ten. The chain uses TRBV2 and TRBJ1-5, with D unresolved. The sequenced sample was CD4+ or CD8+ T cells sorted from blood, obtained in a trial of the OX40 agonist ivuxolimab. The clonotype was recovered from an adult with an advanced solid tumor such as melanoma, head and neck, liver or kidney cancer. The CDR3 loop reads CASSTTKNQPQHF. The CDR3 DNA reads as TGTGCCAGCAGTACAACCAAAAATCAGCCCCAGCATTTT. Full variable domain (rest looked up from reference TRBV2 and TRBJ1-5): EPEVTQTPSHQVTQMGQEVILRCVPISNHLYFYWYRQILGQKVEFLVSFYNNEISEKSEIFDDQFSVERPDGSNFTLKIRSTKLEDSAMYFCASSTTKNQPQHFGDGTRLSIL.